This is a list of T cell receptor beta chains from one sample in a study of regulatory and conventional T cells in RAG deficiency. TCRdb's table, derived via immunoSEQ multiplex PCR, lists solely in-frame clones and lacks some. The data contain roughly 28,000 clones, about 95% of them seen just once; the ten biggest clones take up about 0.17%. Another study also made use of these data, one on regulatory T cells.

The sequenced sample was CD25- CD4+ T cells sorted from blood. All receptors come from a human donor in good health. Each CDR3 is given with its conserved first and last residue. The order of the fields is J gene, V gene, CDR3 protein.

j_gene: TRBJ2-3
v_gene: TRBV11-2
CDR3aa: CASSLFPPGVTDTQYF

j_gene: TRBJ2-3
v_gene: TRBV11-3
CDR3aa: CASSSPGETDTQYF

j_gene: TRBJ1-2
v_gene: TRBV5-4
CDR3aa: CASSLETRGSFGYTF

j_gene: TRBJ2-4
v_gene: TRBV6-1
CDR3aa: CASSERDRTLNIQYF

j_gene: TRBJ2-3
v_gene: TRBV5-6
CDR3aa: CASSPPRQGTDTQYF

j_gene: TRBJ2-7
v_gene: TRBV7-2
CDR3aa: CASNRGGGQGSSLSYEQYF

j_gene: TRBJ2-1
v_gene: TRBV9
CDR3aa: CASSVVGGDYNEQFF

j_gene: TRBJ1-2
v_gene: TRBV7-2
CDR3aa: CASSAVVGTGGPRGGYTF

j_gene: TRBJ1-1
v_gene: TRBV11-1
CDR3aa: CASSLRDTEAFF

j_gene: TRBJ2-7
v_gene: TRBV19
CDR3aa: CASSGKGRRVNYEQYF

j_gene: TRBJ2-6
v_gene: TRBV2
CDR3aa: CASSEFLGAGPGANVLTF

j_gene: TRBJ2-2
v_gene: TRBV5-4
CDR3aa: CASSLSSRSGGIRTGELFF

j_gene: TRBJ1-5
v_gene: TRBV19
CDR3aa: CANDRGGQPQHF

j_gene: TRBJ2-1
v_gene: TRBV5-1
CDR3aa: CASSSSVGVWGNEQFF

j_gene: TRBJ2-1
v_gene: TRBV5-8
CDR3aa: CASSLGSGGPVDEQFF

j_gene: TRBJ1-1
v_gene: TRBV5-4
CDR3aa: CASSLGGRGQGTEAFF

j_gene: TRBJ2-7
v_gene: TRBV28
CDR3aa: CASSFGAGGSYEQYF

j_gene: TRBJ1-4
v_gene: TRBV19
CDR3aa: CARKAVRPNEKLFF

j_gene: TRBJ1-1
v_gene: TRBV28
CDR3aa: CASSLLTGGTEAFF

j_gene: TRBJ1-5
v_gene: TRBV2
CDR3aa: CASSDLTGHQPQHF

j_gene: TRBJ1-4
v_gene: TRBV14
CDR3aa: CASSKTVDEKLFF

j_gene: TRBJ2-1
v_gene: TRBV11-3
CDR3aa: CASSLGQGAGDEQFF

j_gene: TRBJ2-1
v_gene: TRBV5-1
CDR3aa: CASSLSPAGGRDEQFF

j_gene: TRBJ1-6
v_gene: TRBV2
CDR3aa: CASSRDRMALHF

j_gene: TRBJ2-1
v_gene: TRBV7-2
CDR3aa: CASSLLEQFF

j_gene: TRBJ1-1
v_gene: TRBV19
CDR3aa: CAVRGIMNTEAFF

j_gene: TRBJ1-5
v_gene: TRBV11-2
CDR3aa: CASSPTAYSNQPQHF

j_gene: TRBJ2-5
v_gene: TRBV2
CDR3aa: CASTIPDSQETQYF

j_gene: TRBJ1-1
v_gene: TRBV29-1
CDR3aa: CSVESRKGAFF

j_gene: TRBJ2-1
v_gene: TRBV9
CDR3aa: CASSVTGQERNEQFF

j_gene: TRBJ2-5
v_gene: TRBV18
CDR3aa: CASSPILAEETQYF

j_gene: TRBJ1-1
v_gene: TRBV6-1
CDR3aa: CASAYSTVNTEAFF

j_gene: TRBJ2-7
v_gene: TRBV5-1
CDR3aa: CASSLAAGSNEQYF

j_gene: TRBJ1-1
v_gene: TRBV5-1
CDR3aa: CASRLRETTPNTEAFF

j_gene: TRBJ1-2
v_gene: TRBV5-1
CDR3aa: CASSPHVSQGGYGYTF

j_gene: TRBJ2-2
v_gene: TRBV9
CDR3aa: CASSAPGGRQTGELFF

j_gene: TRBJ1-1
v_gene: TRBV6-6
CDR3aa: CASSYGGADTEAFF

j_gene: TRBJ1-4
v_gene: TRBV5-1
CDR3aa: CASSFSRTGIVEKLFF

j_gene: TRBJ2-2
v_gene: TRBV4-1
CDR3aa: CASSQDGQPNTGELFF

j_gene: TRBJ2-3
v_gene: TRBV5-1
CDR3aa: CASSLEASLGDTQYF

j_gene: TRBJ1-2
v_gene: TRBV11-2
CDR3aa: CASSSQNYYGYTF

j_gene: TRBJ2-3
v_gene: TRBV2
CDR3aa: CASRAADTQYF

j_gene: TRBJ1-1
v_gene: TRBV6-1
CDR3aa: CASSDLWVRGNTEAFF

j_gene: TRBJ2-3
v_gene: TRBV25-1
CDR3aa: CASSWTLLVGQGSDTQYF

j_gene: TRBJ1-6
v_gene: TRBV6-1
CDR3aa: CASSVGEGEGSYNSPLHF